Below, one T cell receptor beta chain is given with its context. This entry belongs to a study of OX40 agonist ivuxolimab in advanced cancers. CDR3 size: 14 residues. Trimming took off 1 base at V and 3 bases at J, with 9 bases between the two ends. Germline V CDR1 and CDR2: MNHEY, SMNVEV (reference sequence). Clones were sequenced by immunoSEQ multiplex PCR, and TCRdb holds only the in-frame ones, with some missing. The sample includes tens of thousands of clones, roughly four fifths of them seen just once. Excluded were patients having autoimmune disease history or systemic immunosuppression. The TCR was taken from an adult with an advanced solid tumor such as melanoma, head and neck, liver or kidney cancer. Sequencing used CD4+ or CD8+ T cells sorted from blood, obtained in a trial of the OX40 agonist ivuxolimab. V gene TRBV27 combines with J gene TRBJ1-2; D possibly corresponds to TRBD1 (5 bases). The CDR3 is CASSLLGQDYGYTF. CDR3 sequence (DNA): TGTGCCAGCAGTTTATTGGGGCAAGACTATGGCTACACCTTC.